This T cell receptor (beta chain) was identified in a study of graft-versus-host responses after intestinal transplantation. On the study more broadly: Transplants given to recipients were multivisceral, liver-intestinal, or isolated intestinal. Uniformly, recipients were administered anti-thymocyte globulin induction with subsequent tacrolimus and steroids for roughly three years. Study-wide points: The marrow of recipients harbored GvH clones, and ileum or blood showed some of them first.

Repertoires were generated with immunoSEQ multiplex PCR, while TCRdb's copy carries only in-frame clones and drops some. The sample has about 71,000 clones, roughly 87% seen once; the top ten hold approximately 1.3%. With respect to this clone: The antigen remains unidentified.

The V gene lost 0 bases and the J gene lost 2 bases, with 6 bases spanning the gap. CDR1 SGDLS and CDR2 YYNGEE come from the germline V gene. The CDR3 runs to 13 residues. The rearrangement links TRBV9 to TRBJ2-7; D perhaps matches TRBD2 (5 bases). This TCR came from a human donor who received an intestinal transplant. The sample here was unstimulated CD8+ T cells sorted from spleen or lymph node cells, taken before intestinal transplant. The CDR3 sequence is CASSVAGAYEQYF. DNA for the CDR3: TGTGCCAGCAGCGTAGCCGGGGCCTACGAGCAGTACTTC.